This TCR beta chain derives from a study of T cells in Graves' hyperthyroidism and ophthalmopathy. RNA transcripts gave rise to amplified TCR beta CDR3 regions. A first-round RT-PCR of the TCR CDR3 used the HTBI primer set. Using its own MiXCR run on the multiplex PCR reads, TCRdb lists one record per CDR3 protein. The sample comprises around 560,000 distinct CDR3 sequences, roughly a sixth of which are singletons, and 18% rests with the top ten. In germline, CDR1 is LNHDA, CDR2 SQIVND (reference sequence). V was shortened by 4 bases and J by 8 bases, with 17 bases between the two germline ends. The CDR3 runs 15 residues.

The sample comprised blood. This receptor was obtained from a woman aged 18-35 years with Graves' hyperthyroidism. This sequence joins TRBV19 and TRBJ1-4; no clear D gene. This CDR3 is CASSKDDGAREKLFF. CDR3 sequence (DNA): TGTGCCAGTAGTAAAGACGACGGAGCCAGGGAAAAACTGTTTTTT. Full variable domain (rest looked up from reference TRBV19 and TRBJ1-4): DGGITQSPKYLFRKEGQNVTLSCEQNLNHDAMYWYRQDPGQGLRLIYYSQIVNDFQKGDIAEGYSVSREKKESFPLTVTSAQKNPTAFYLCASSKDDGAREKLFFGSGTQLSVL.